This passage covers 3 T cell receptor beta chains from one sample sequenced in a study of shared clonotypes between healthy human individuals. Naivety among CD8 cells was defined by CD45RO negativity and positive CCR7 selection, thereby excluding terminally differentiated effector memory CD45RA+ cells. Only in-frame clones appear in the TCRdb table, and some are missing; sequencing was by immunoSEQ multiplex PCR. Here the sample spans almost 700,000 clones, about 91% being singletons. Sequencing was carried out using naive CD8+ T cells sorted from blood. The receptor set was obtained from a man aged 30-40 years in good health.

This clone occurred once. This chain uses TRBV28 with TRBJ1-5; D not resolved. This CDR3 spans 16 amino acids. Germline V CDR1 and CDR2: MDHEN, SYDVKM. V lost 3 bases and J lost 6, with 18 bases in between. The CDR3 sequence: CASSFPSGPAPQPQHF. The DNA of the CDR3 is TGTGCCAGCAGTTTCCCTTCGGGCCCCGCTCCTCAGCCCCAGCATTTT.

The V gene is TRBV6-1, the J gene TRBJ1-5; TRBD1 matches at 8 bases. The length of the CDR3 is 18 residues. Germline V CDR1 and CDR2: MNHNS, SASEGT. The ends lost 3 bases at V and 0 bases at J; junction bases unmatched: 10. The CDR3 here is CASSEPPTGEYSNQPQHF. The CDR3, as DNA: TGTGCCAGCAGTGAGCCTCCGACAGGGGAGTATAGCAATCAGCCCCAGCATTTT.

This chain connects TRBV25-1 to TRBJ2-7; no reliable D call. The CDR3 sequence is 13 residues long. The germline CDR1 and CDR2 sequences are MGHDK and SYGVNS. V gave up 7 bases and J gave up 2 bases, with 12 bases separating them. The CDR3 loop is CASKGISTYEQYF. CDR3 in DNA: TGTGCCAGCAAGGGTATTTCCACCTACGAGCAGTACTTC.